The 4 T cell receptor beta chains below were found in one sample sequenced in a study of T cell responses to AZD1222 COVID-19 vaccine. The assay was immunoSEQ multiplex PCR, and TCRdb's table has in-frame clones only and misses some. The sample holds some 100,000 clones, roughly nine tenths seen once. Here the sequenced sample was peripheral blood, taken on day 0 of AZD1222 vaccination. The receptors stem from an adult in good health.

This clone was seen a single time. This chain uses TRBV11-2 with TRBJ1-4; no firm D call. The germline V and J ends were trimmed by 5 bases and 8 bases, with 18 bases remaining between them. CDR3 size: 15 residues. Germline-derived CDR1 and CDR2 are SGHAT and FQNNGV. CDR3 amino acids: CASSPRGNRWEKLFF. The CDR3, as DNA: TGTGCCAGCAGCCCGAGAGGGAATCGGTGGGAAAAACTGTTTTTT.

The chain links TRBV3-1 (or the pseudogene TRBV3-2) to TRBJ1-2; D is perhaps TRBD1 (6 bases). The CDR3 covers 13 residues. The germline V and J ends were trimmed by 6 bases and 3 bases, with 11 bases remaining between them. Germline V lookup: CDR1 LGHDT, CDR2 YNNKEL (reference sequence). CDR3 in amino acids: CASRPRQDYGYTF. CDR3 DNA sequence: TGTGCCAGCAGACCGAGACAGGACTATGGCTACACCTTC.

The chain carries TRBV5-1 and TRBJ1-2, with D maybe TRBD1 (5 bases). Trimming took 0 bases from V and 6 from J, leaving 15 bases between them. This CDR3 contains 15 residues. Per the germline V gene, CDR1 is SGHRS and CDR2 is YFSETQ. The CDR3 nucleotides read TGCGCCAGCAGCTTGGAGGGCCAGGGTTGGGATGGCTACACCTTC. It is translated as CASSLEGQGWDGYTF.

This chain links TRBV28 with TRBJ2-3, with 9 bases fitting TRBD1. Per the germline V gene, CDR1 is MDHEN and CDR2 is SYDVKM. J lost 0 bases, V lost 11 bases, and 21 bases had no gene match. The CDR3 consists of 19 residues. Here the CDR3 DNA reads TGTGCCGGACCGGGGGGACAGGGCTTATTTAGATCTAGCACAGATACGCAGTATTTT. Its protein is CAGPGGQGLFRSSTDTQYF.